A single sample is the source of the 24 T cell receptor beta chains below, sequenced in a study of shared clonotypes between healthy human individuals. Terminally differentiated effector memory CD45RA+ cells were left out of the naive CD8 fraction, which was CD45RO-negative and positively selected for CCR7. The table came from immunoSEQ multiplex PCR; TCRdb's copy has only in-frame clones and leaves some out. The table records some 1,900,000 clones, 85% to 95% of them present only once. The sample was naive CD8+ T cells sorted from blood. All receptors come from a man younger than 35 in good health.

The J gene is TRBJ1-2, the V gene TRBV11-2; 7 nucleotides agree with TRBD1. V was clipped by 4 bases and J by 4 bases; unmatched bases: 12. CDR3 length equals 16 residues. The V gene's germline CDR1 is SGHAT and CDR2 FQNNGV. Written as DNA, the CDR3 is TGTGCCAGCAGCTATTACAGGGGTGGGGTAAGCTATGGCTACACCTTC. The encoded protein is CASSYYRGGVSYGYTF.

The chain joins TRBV19 to TRBJ1-4; TRBD1 agrees at 8 bases. Germline CDR1 is LNHDA and CDR2 is SQIVND (reference sequence). This CDR3 has 14 amino acids. V was clipped by 9 bases and J by 5 bases; unmatched bases: 8. The CDR3 DNA reads TGTGCCAGCTGCCCGGACAGGGACAATGAAAAACTGTTTTTT. The encoded protein is CASCPDRDNEKLFF.

The chain links TRBV7-2 to TRBJ2-7; 7 nucleotides align to TRBD2. Germline values: CDR1 SGHTA, CDR2 FQGNSA. J gave up 4 bases and V 1 base, and 7 bases lay outside the gene matches. The CDR3 has 15 amino acids. In nucleotides, the CDR3 is TGTGCCAGCAGCTTAGGGCGGGGGAGAGGATACGAGCAGTACTTC. Protein: CASSLGRGRGYEQYF.

The chain links TRBV14 to TRBJ1-2, with a weak D call TRBD1 (6 bases). The germline V gene has CDR1 SGHDN and CDR2 FVKESK. The CDR3 has 14 residues. Trimming pared 4 bases from V and 6 bases from J, leaving 15 bases between. As DNA, the CDR3 is TGTGCCAGCAGCCCACTATTGGAGGGGGATGGCTACACCTTC. Translation: CASSPLLEGDGYTF. The whole variable domain, filled in from reference TRBV14 and TRBJ1-2, reads EAGVTQFPSHSVIEKGQTVTLRCDPISGHDNLYWYRRVMGKEIKFLLHFVKESKQDESGMPNNRFLAERTGGTYSTLKVQPAELEDSGVYFCASSPLLEGDGYTFGSGTRLTVV.

The rearrangement links TRBV9 to TRBJ1-6; D is perhaps TRBD1 (5 bases). Germline V gene lookup returns CDR1 SGDLS and CDR2 YYNGEE. CDR3 length equals 19 residues. Trimming removed 0 bases at V and 0 bases at J, with 16 bases between. This CDR3 is CASSVVGWGNSSYNSPLHF. The CDR3 DNA reads TGTGCCAGCAGCGTAGTTGGGTGGGGCAACAGCTCCTATAATTCACCCCTCCACTTT.

Regarding this clone: At the DNA level, this CDR3 is encoded by other sequences in the same sample as well. The rearrangement links TRBV27 to TRBJ2-3, with 11 bases matching TRBD2. The length of the CDR3 is 15 residues. Germline V gene data show CDR1 as MNHEY and CDR2 as SMNVEV (reference sequence). J gave up 6 bases and V 2 bases, and 4 bases lay outside the gene matches. CDR3 residues: CASSLLAGGGDTQYF. The CDR3 DNA sequence: TGTGCCAGCAGTTTACTAGCGGGGGGCGGGGATACGCAGTATTTT.

A note on this clone: The sample has other DNA sequences that encode this CDR3 too. This rearrangement joins TRBV4-3 to TRBJ2-6; D unclear. This CDR3 is built from 15 residues. CDR1 is LGHNA and CDR2 is YSLEER in the germline V gene. The V end was cut by 0 bases, the J end by 0 bases, with 3 bases between. The chain's CDR3 is CASSQDGSGANVLTF. CDR3 in DNA: TGCGCCAGCAGCCAAGACGGCTCTGGGGCCAACGTCCTGACTTTC.

The chain recombines TRBV5-6 with TRBJ2-3; D possibly corresponds to TRBD2 (6 bases). With 3 bases removed from V and 0 bases from J, the gap between germline ends came to 8 bases. This CDR3 contains 14 residues. Germline assignment: CDR1 SGHDT and CDR2 YYEEEE. The CDR3 region is CASSWLASTDTQYF. Here the CDR3 DNA reads TGTGCCAGCAGCTGGCTAGCGAGCACAGATACGCAGTATTTT.

This clone came up a few times. V is TRBV10-2 and J is TRBJ1-2, with D maybe TRBD1 (5 bases). The CDR3 runs to 13 residues. V was trimmed by 8 bases and J by 3 bases, leaving 13 bases between them. Looked up from germline, CDR1 is WSHSY and CDR2 is SAAADI. CDR3 bases: TGCGCCAGCGGAACGGGGCTGGACTATGGCTACACCTTC. Encoded protein: CASGTGLDYGYTF.

Turning to this clone: Given the absence of the conserved phenylalanine or tryptophan at the CDR3 end, a read error is likely. The DNA is omitted, as the CDR3 cannot be located on it reliably, and the CDR3 follows TCRdb's listing. V gene TRBV11-3 combines with J gene TRBJ1-2; the D call of TRBD1 is as the table states it, not checked on the DNA. The CDR3 length is 15 residues, termini included. Looked up from germline, CDR1 is SGHNT and CDR2 is YENEEA. The CDR3 loop is CASSPQNDLGKTYGY.

This chain connects TRBV6-1 to TRBJ1-2; D call uncertain. Germline CDR1 MNHNS, CDR2 SASEGT. Trimming pared 3 bases from V and 5 bases from J, leaving 7 bases between. The CDR3 is 12 amino acids. The CDR3 loop reads CASSDSFYGYTF. Written as DNA, the CDR3 is TGTGCCAGCAGTGATAGTTTTTATGGCTACACCTTC.

The chain employs TRBV6-5 and TRBJ2-2; 8 bases map to TRBD1. The CDR3 consists of 15 residues. Germline-derived CDR1 and CDR2 are MNHEY and SVGAGI. The J segment lost 5 bases and the V segment lost 5 bases, leaving 7 bases of the junction unmatched. CDR3 coding DNA: TGTGCCAGCAGTCCGGCAGGGGGCTTAACCGGGGAGCTGTTTTTT. As protein: CASSPAGGLTGELFF.

The chain couples TRBV28 to TRBJ2-7; D unresolved. From germline, CDR1 is MDHEN and CDR2 SYDVKM. This CDR3 comprises 15 residues. V lost 2 bases to trimming and J lost 2 bases, with 13 bases between them. DNA for the CDR3: TGTGCCAGCAGTTTAAAGGTTTTGATAACCTACGAGCAGTACTTC. It yields the protein CASSLKVLITYEQYF.

J is TRBJ2-1 and V is TRBV5-8, with D tentatively TRBD2 (5 bases). V lost 3 bases to trimming and J lost 4 bases, with 20 bases between them. The CDR3 covers 17 residues. CDR1 and CDR2 (germline): SGHTS, YDEGEE. CDR3 region: CASSYTPRGTPYNEQFF. DNA of the CDR3: TGTGCCAGCAGCTACACGCCCCGGGGAACTCCTTACAATGAGCAGTTCTTC.

The rearrangement uses TRBV7-9 and TRBJ2-3; TRBD2 matches at 7 bases. Germline V lookup: CDR1 SEHNR, CDR2 FQNEAQ (reference sequence). This CDR3 is built from 15 residues. Trimming took 4 bases from V and 3 from J; bases not matched to a gene: 7. The CDR3 sequence: CASSWGGEGTDTQYF. The CDR3 DNA reads TGTGCCAGCAGCTGGGGGGGAGAGGGGACAGATACGCAGTATTTT. Full variable domain (remainder filled in from reference TRBV7-9 and TRBJ2-3): DTGVSQNPRHKITKRGQNVTFRCDPISEHNRLYWYRQTLGQGPEFLTYFQNEAQLEKSRLLSDRFSAERPKGSFSTLEIQRTEQGDSAMYLCASSWGGEGTDTQYFGPGTRLTVL.

This chain uses TRBV18 with TRBJ1-6; D remains unclear. Germline V lookup: CDR1 KGHSH, CDR2 LQKENI. The CDR3 sequence is 15 residues long. Deletions cut 6 bases from V and 0 bases from J, with 9 bases between. The CDR3: CASSGRNSYNSPLHF. The CDR3 DNA is TGTGCCAGCTCCGGACGGAACTCCTATAATTCACCCCTCCACTTT.

This rearrangement joins TRBV6-5 to TRBJ2-1; 10 nucleotides match TRBD1. CDR3 length: 15 residues. In germline, CDR1 is MNHEY, CDR2 SVGAGI. Germline trimming cut 7 bases from V and 5 bases from J; bases unmatched to any gene: 8. The CDR3 sequence: CASTKRTGGHNEQFF. In nucleotides, the CDR3 is TGTGCCAGCACCAAGCGGACAGGGGGACACAATGAGCAGTTCTTC.

This sequence joins TRBV27 and TRBJ2-7; D unresolved. Between the trimmed V and J ends, which lost 4 bases and 0 bases, there was a span of 10 bases. CDR1 MNHEY and CDR2 SMNVEV come from the germline V gene (reference sequence). This CDR3 has 14 amino acids. The CDR3 DNA sequence: TGTGCCAGCAGTTATGCATCCAGCTCCTACGAGCAGTACTTC. It is translated as CASSYASSSYEQYF.

For this clone: Other DNA sequences in this sample translate to the same CDR3. The gene calls are TRBV11-2 and TRBJ2-7; 7 positions match TRBD1. The CDR3 extends over 14 amino acids. V gave up 1 base and J gave up 1 base; unmatched junction bases: 1. Germline V gives CDR1 SGHAT, CDR2 FQNNGV. The CDR3 coding sequence is TGTGCCAGCAGCTTAGGGACAGGTTCCTACGAGCAGTACTTC. It codes for CASSLGTGSYEQYF. Supplemented by reference TRBV11-2 and TRBJ2-7, the full variable domain reads EAGVAQSPRYKIIEKRQSVAFWCNPISGHATLYWYQQILGQGPKLLIQFQNNGVVDDSQLPKDRFSAERLKGVDSTLKIQPAKLEDSAVYLCASSLGTGSYEQYFGPGTRLTVT.

V is TRBV5-1 and J is TRBJ2-1, with D perhaps matching TRBD1 (6 bases). Looked up from germline, CDR1 is SGHRS and CDR2 is YFSETQ. With 0 bases removed from V and 10 bases from J, the gap between germline ends came to 14 bases. There are 14 residues in the CDR3. In nucleotides, the CDR3 is TGCGCCAGCAGCTTGGACAGGGTGAGAAACGAGCAGTTCTTC. It is translated as CASSLDRVRNEQFF. Variable domain in full (rest from reference TRBV5-1 and TRBJ2-1): KAGVTQTPRYLIKTRGQQVTLSCSPISGHRSVSWYQQTPGQGLQFLFEYFSETQRNKGNFPGRFSGRQFSNSRSEMNVSTLELGDSALYLCASSLDRVRNEQFFGPGTRLTVL.

The chain uses TRBV4-1 and TRBJ1-5; the D is unclear. Germline loops: CDR1 MGHRA, CDR2 YSYEKL. The CDR3 loop spans 15 amino acids. V gave up 0 bases and J gave up 0 bases, with 6 bases separating them. In DNA form, the CDR3 reads TGCGCCAGCAGCCAAGAATCTTTTAGCAATCAGCCCCAGCATTTT. This codes for CASSQESFSNQPQHF.

This rearrangement joins TRBV28 to TRBJ1-2; 11 bases agree with TRBD1. Germline V gives CDR1 MDHEN, CDR2 SYDVKM. The CDR3 extends over 14 amino acids. The V and J ends lost 6 bases and 2 bases, in that order; junction bases with no gene match: 2. CDR3 in DNA: TGTGCCAGCAGCGGACAGGGGGCGAACTATGGCTACACCTTC. Translated: CASSGQGANYGYTF.

This sequence joins TRBV5-8 and TRBJ2-7; no reliable D call. CDR1 and CDR2 from the germline V gene are SGHTS and YDEGEE. The germline V and J ends were trimmed by 0 bases and 2 bases, with 12 bases remaining between them. There are 15 residues in the CDR3. CDR3 region: CASSLGLDGTYEQYF. The CDR3 DNA reads TGTGCCAGCAGCTTGGGATTAGACGGAACCTACGAGCAGTACTTC.

The genes are TRBV5-8 and TRBJ2-7; D is ambiguous. Germline-derived CDR1 and CDR2 are SGHTS and YDEGEE. The CDR3 consists of 13 residues. With 0 bases removed from V and 1 base from J, the gap between germline ends came to 5 bases. CDR3 sequence reads: CASSLVPSYEQYF. The CDR3 DNA reads TGTGCCAGCAGCTTGGTCCCTTCCTACGAGCAGTACTTC.